One and the same sample provided the 24 T cell receptor beta chains below, sequenced in a study of CD8+CD57+ T cells in acquired aplastic anemia. Genomic DNA acted as the template from which TCR beta VDJ combination and CDR3 sequence profiling were carried out. TCRdb re-called the reads with MiXCR, one entry per CDR3 protein. The profile covers hundreds of thousands of distinct CDR3 sequences, with around 30% appearing a single time and less than 0.85% taken by the ten largest. The sequenced patients had an expansion of CD8+CD57+ cells seen by flow cytometry. Sequenced input: sorted CD4+, CD8+, or CD8+CD57+ T cells (not recorded which) from PBMCs. Receptors were obtained from a human donor with aplastic anemia.

The chain links TRBV5-1 to TRBJ1-6; D is uncertain. CDR1 is SGHRS and CDR2 is YFSETQ in the germline V gene. V was cut by 4 bases and J by 9 bases, with 20 bases left in between. This CDR3 spans 16 amino acids. CDR3 sequence: CASSPYIPRRGSPLHF. The CDR3 coding sequence is TGCGCCAGCAGCCCGTATATACCAAGGCGGGGTTCACCCCTCCACTTT.

The genes are TRBV2 and TRBJ2-7; TRBD1 aligns across 7 bases. This CDR3 contains 17 residues. CDR1 is SNHLY, CDR2 FYNNEI, per germline. The V gene end was trimmed by 2 bases and the J gene end by 3 bases; junction bases not matched to a gene: 13. CDR3 in amino acids: CASSERVGTVGNYEQYF. The DNA of the CDR3 is TGTGCCAGCAGTGAACGCGTGGGGACAGTAGGAAACTACGAGCAGTACTTC.

This clonotype was observed a handful of times. The gene calls are TRBV5-6 and TRBJ2-7; D may match TRBD1 or TRBD2 (5 bases each). V was cut by 5 bases and J by 2 bases, with 11 bases left in between. This CDR3 is built from 13 residues. Germline assignment: CDR1 SGHDT and CDR2 YYEEEE. CDR3 sequence (DNA): TGTGCCAGCAGGATGATGGGGGCCTACGAGCAGTACTTC. Its translation: CASRMMGAYEQYF.

The chain links TRBV24-1 to TRBJ2-7; 12 bases align to TRBD1. The CDR3 runs to 15 residues. Germline loops: CDR1 KGHDR, CDR2 SFDVKD. The ends lost 3 bases at V and 9 bases at J; junction bases unmatched: 8. CDR3 sequence: CATSDHGTGGAGQYF. CDR3 in DNA: TGTGCCACCAGTGATCATGGGACAGGGGGCGCGGGGCAGTACTTC.

The rearrangement links TRBV5-1 to TRBJ1-5; D unresolved. The germline V gene encodes CDR1 SGHRS and CDR2 YFSETQ. The CDR3 consists of 13 residues. V lost 4 bases and J 3 bases, leaving 8 bases between the germline ends. CDR3 in amino acids: CASSKDFNQPQHF. The CDR3 bases are TGCGCCAGCAGCAAGGATTTCAATCAGCCCCAGCATTTT.

This clonotype was recorded a few times. The rearrangement uses TRBV6-2 or TRBV6-3 and TRBJ1-2; D unclear. The germline V and J ends were trimmed by 4 bases and 6 bases, with 6 bases remaining between them. Germline-derived CDR1 and CDR2 are MNHEY and SVGEGT. This CDR3 region has 11 residues. The CDR3 DNA sequence: TGTGCCAGCAGTTTGGATAATGGCTACACCTTC. This gives the protein CASSLDNGYTF.

This chain connects TRBV9 to TRBJ1-2, with unresolved D. The CDR3 spans 16 residues. Trimming stripped 0 bases from V and 3 bases from J, with 15 bases between. Looked up from germline, CDR1 is SGDLS and CDR2 is YYNGEE. The CDR3 sequence: CASSVALSLRDYGYTF. CDR3 DNA sequence: TGTGCCAGCAGCGTAGCCTTGAGTTTGAGGGACTATGGCTACACCTTC. Variable domain in full (rest from reference TRBV9 and TRBJ1-2): DSGVTQTPKHLITATGQRVTLRCSPRSGDLSVYWYQQSLDQGLQFLIQYYNGEERAKGNILERFSAQQFPDLHSELNLSSLELGDSALYFCASSVALSLRDYGYTFGSGTRLTVV.

V usage is TRBV29-1 and J usage is TRBJ2-5; 7 nucleotides agree with TRBD1. In germline, CDR1 is SQVTM, CDR2 ANQGSEA. The V segment lost 4 bases and the J segment 3 bases; nucleotides outside the gene matches: 2. The CDR3 length is 12 residues. In DNA, the CDR3 is TGCAGCGTTGGACAGGGTGAAGAGACCCAGTACTTC. It specifies CSVGQGEETQYF.

There are many counts of this clonotype. The chain has TRBV25-1 and TRBJ2-7; D might be TRBD2 (5 bases). Per germline, CDR1 MGHDK and CDR2 SYGVNS. The length of the CDR3 is 13 residues. V lost 2 bases, J lost 9 bases, and 14 bases lay in between. This chain's CDR3 is CASSETLLGMQYF. DNA for the CDR3: TGTGCCAGCAGTGAAACCCTGCTCGGGATGCAGTACTTC.

This clonotype appeared many times. V gene TRBV15 combines with J gene TRBJ2-1, with 9 bases aligning to TRBD2. J lost 10 bases, V lost 3 bases, and 4 bases had no gene match. The CDR3 covers 13 residues. CDR1 is LNHNV, CDR2 YYDKDF, per germline (reference sequence). The CDR3 protein is CATSRVLAGEQFF. In DNA form, the CDR3 reads TGTGCCACCAGCAGGGTACTAGCGGGCGAGCAGTTCTTC.

This clonotype was picked up many times. This chain uses TRBV20-1 with TRBJ2-7; 12 bases fit TRBD2. Germline V gene sequence: CDR1 DFQATT, CDR2 SNEGSKA (reference sequence). CDR3 length equals 14 residues. V dropped 5 bases and J dropped 5; count of bases not matched to a gene: 7. CDR3 amino acids: CSAELAGGVDEQYF. In nucleotides, the CDR3 is TGCAGTGCTGAACTAGCGGGAGGAGTGGACGAGCAGTACTTC.

This chain connects TRBV15 to TRBJ2-7; 8 bases agree with TRBD1. CDR1 LNHNV and CDR2 YYDKDF come from the germline V gene (reference sequence). The CDR3 runs to 13 residues. The V segment lost 5 bases and the J segment 4 bases; nucleotides outside the gene matches: 4. Here the CDR3 DNA reads TGTGCCACCAGCCGGACAGGGAAGTACGAGCAGTACTTC. This encodes CATSRTGKYEQYF.

The chain combines TRBV9 with TRBJ2-1; 14 bases align to TRBD2. The CDR3 spans 16 residues. Germline CDR1 SGDLS, CDR2 YYNGEE. J gave up 11 bases and V 0 bases, and 7 bases lay outside the gene matches. The CDR3 reads CASSVASTSGGAKQFF. CDR3 sequence (DNA): TGTGCCAGCAGCGTAGCTTCGACTAGCGGGGGGGCCAAGCAGTTCTTC.

The chain recombines TRBV25-1 with TRBJ2-7; TRBD1 agrees at 10 bases. V lost 6 bases, J lost 3 bases, and 5 bases stayed unmatched. The germline V gene encodes CDR1 MGHDK and CDR2 SYGVNS. The CDR3 extends over 14 amino acids. CDR3 sequence reads: CASSHDRGHYEQYF. The CDR3 DNA follows: TGTGCCAGCAGCCACGACAGGGGGCACTACGAGCAGTACTTC.

The J gene is TRBJ2-5, the V gene TRBV7-7; tentatively, D is TRBD2 (5 bases). Germline V gene sequence: CDR1 SSHAT, CDR2 FNYEAQ (reference sequence). The V and J ends lost 5 bases and 5 bases respectively, with 12 bases between them. The CDR3 runs to 13 residues. The CDR3 sequence: CASSSTSYETQYF. CDR3 coding DNA: TGTGCCAGCAGCAGCACTAGTTACGAGACCCAGTACTTC. The full variable domain, rest sourced from reference TRBV7-7 and TRBJ2-5, is GAGVSQSPRYKVTKRGQDVTLRCDPISSHATLYWYQQALGQGPEFLTYFNYEAQPDKSGLPSDRFSAERPEGSISTLTIQRTEQRDSAMYRCASSSTSYETQYFGPGTRLLVL.

There are a few counts of this clonotype. The chain couples TRBV20-1 to TRBJ2-3; D is undetermined. CDR1 and CDR2 from the germline V gene are DFQATT and SNEGSKA (reference sequence). Trimming took 2 bases from V and 1 from J, leaving 13 bases between them. The CDR3 is 15 amino acids. In DNA form, the CDR3 reads TGCAGTGCTAGATGGCTACAAATAGGCACAGATACGCAGTATTTT. Protein sequence: CSARWLQIGTDTQYF.

A few counts support this clonotype. Possible read error: a much larger clone is one base away. J is TRBJ2-7 and V is TRBV20-1, with D perhaps TRBD1 or TRBD2 (5 bases each). The CDR3 covers 13 residues. Per germline, CDR1 DFQATT and CDR2 SNEGSKA (reference sequence). Deletions cut 5 bases from V and 3 bases from J, with 14 bases between. CDR3 amino acids: CSAGRGAGYEQYF. The DNA for the CDR3 is TGCAGTGCTGGACGGGGCGCAGGCTACGAGCAGTACTTC.

This clonotype appeared many times. The genes are TRBV29-1 and TRBJ2-5; weak D call: TRBD1 (6 bases). The V gene's germline CDR1 is SQVTM and CDR2 ANQGSEA. The CDR3 contains 14 residues. V lost 3 bases, J lost 4 bases, and 15 bases lay in between. The chain's CDR3 is CSVDPTGRIETQYF. The CDR3, as DNA: TGCAGCGTTGATCCCACAGGGCGGATAGAGACCCAGTACTTC.

This chain uses TRBV10-2 with TRBJ2-5; D is uncertain. Germline CDR1 is WSHSY and CDR2 is SAAADI. The CDR3 is 15 amino acids. V dropped 2 bases and J dropped 5 bases, with 15 bases sitting between them. CDR3 in DNA: TGCGCCAGCAGTGAGCGTCAGTCCGAGTACGAGACCCAGTACTTC. It codes for CASSERQSEYETQYF.

The chain couples TRBV4-3 to TRBJ2-3; D gene ambiguous. V was shortened by 2 bases and J by 1 base, with 4 bases between the two germline ends. Germline CDR1 LGHNA, CDR2 YSLEER. The CDR3 consists of 13 residues. The DNA for the CDR3 is TGCGCCAGCAGCCAAAAGGGCACAGATACGCAGTATTTT. Its protein product is CASSQKGTDTQYF.

In its sample, this clonotype was seen many times. This chain's CDR3 is CASSDLQGLGGYTF. For the CDR3, the DNA is TGTGCCAGCAGCGACCTACAGGGGCTCGGCGGCTACACCTTC. V and J are TRBV7-2 and TRBJ1-2, with 7 bases lining up with TRBD1. This CDR3 has 14 residues. The germline gives CDR1 SGHTA, CDR2 FQGNSA. J lost 8 bases, V lost 5 bases, and 11 bases had no gene match. The variable domain in full, completed from reference TRBV7-2 and TRBJ1-2, reads GAGVSQSPSNKVTEKGKDVELRCDPISGHTALYWYRQSLGQGLEFLIYFQGNSAPDKSGLPSDRFSAERTGGSVSTLTIQRTQQEDSAVYLCASSDLQGLGGYTFGSGTRLTVV.

This clonotype was seen many times. J is TRBJ1-2 and V is TRBV25-1; TRBD1 aligns across 8 bases. Germline V gene data show CDR1 as MGHDK and CDR2 as SYGVNS. This CDR3 has 13 amino acids. V shed 6 bases, J shed 4 bases, and the junction held 4 bases outside the gene matches. DNA for the CDR3: TGTGCCAGCAGCAGACAGGGGTCCTATGGCTACACCTTC. Residues: CASSRQGSYGYTF.

This clonotype was counted between two and nine times. A much larger clone differs by one base, so this may be a read error. The gene calls are TRBV10-1 and TRBJ1-5; TRBD1 might be the D (6 bases). The CDR3 is 12 residues long. The V end lost 11 bases, the J end lost 4 bases, and 12 bases lay between the germline ends. Germline CDR1 reads WNHNN; CDR2 reads SYGVQD (reference sequence). The CDR3 coding sequence is TGCGCCCCCCAAGGGGGGAATCAGCCCCAGCATTTT. Translating it yields CAPQGGNQPQHF.

There are a few counts of this clonotype. The genes are TRBV12-3 or TRBV12-4 and TRBJ1-6; TRBD1 might be the D (6 bases). Between the trimmed V and J ends, which lost 3 bases and 5 bases, there was a span of 8 bases. This CDR3 comprises 14 residues. CDR3 sequence reads: CASSLGHNNSPLHF. The DNA of the CDR3 is TGTGCCAGCAGTTTGGGACACAATAATTCACCCCTCCACTTT.